Shown below are 22 T cell receptor beta chains from a single sample sequenced in a study of early T cells in non-severe SARS-CoV-2 infection. TCRdb re-analysed the 5' RACE reads in MiXCR, keeping a single row per CDR3 protein. The sample lists 30,000 or so distinct CDR3 sequences, 5.5% to 8% occurring once. The specimen was whole blood. These receptors originate from an adult who was a healthcare worker with PCR-confirmed SARS-CoV-2 infection or an uninfected control (not recorded which).

This clonotype appeared many times. The chain couples TRBV29-1 to TRBJ2-2, with D possibly being TRBD2 (6 bases). Germline V gene lookup returns CDR1 SQVTM and CDR2 ANQGSEA. The CDR3 spans 12 residues. CDR3 nucleotide sequence: TGCTGCGGGACCGCGAACACCGGGGAGCTGTTTTTT. It yields the protein CCGTANTGELFF.

This clonotype appeared many times. The chain has TRBV7-9 and TRBJ1-5; D remains ambiguous. The CDR3 has 13 residues. Trimming took off 7 bases at V and 4 bases at J, with 11 bases between the two ends. Germline-derived CDR1 and CDR2 are SEHNR and FQNEAQ (reference sequence). The CDR3 DNA reads as TGTGCCAGCACTTCAAATTATAATCAGCCCCAGCATTTT. This encodes CASTSNYNQPQHF.

In its sample, this clonotype was seen many times. The chain joins TRBV7-9 to TRBJ2-1; D is perhaps TRBD2 (6 bases). Germline V lookup: CDR1 SEHNR, CDR2 FQNEAQ (reference sequence). The CDR3 sequence is 16 residues long. Trimming shortened V by 0 bases and J by 5 bases, and 14 bases separated the two germline ends. The CDR3 DNA sequence: TGTGCCAGCAGCTTAGCCCTGGACTACCAGGACAATGAGCAGTTCTTC. This codes for CASSLALDYQDNEQFF.

This clonotype was picked up many times. The rearrangement links TRBV29-1 to TRBJ2-1, with D possibly matching TRBD1 (5 bases). V lost 3 bases and J 6 bases, leaving 9 bases between the germline ends. This CDR3 comprises 12 residues. Germline CDR1 is SQVTM and CDR2 is ANQGSEA. CDR3 DNA: TGCAGCGTTGAGAGCAGGGCCAATGAGCAGTTCTTC. Translation gives CSVESRANEQFF.

There are many counts of this clonotype. This sequence joins TRBV6-2 or TRBV6-3 and TRBJ2-7; no reliable D call. Trimming left V 0 bases short and J 0 bases short, with 9 bases between. The CDR3 length is 15 residues. CDR1 is MNHEY, CDR2 SVGEGT, per germline. The CDR3 region is CASSYSGGSSYEQYF. CDR3 DNA: TGTGCCAGCAGTTACTCTGGCGGAAGCTCCTACGAGCAGTACTTC.

This clonotype was seen a handful of times. The V call is TRBV10-3, the J call TRBJ2-2; maybe TRBD2 (6 bases). The germline V gene encodes CDR1 ENHRY and CDR2 SYGVKD. V was clipped by 4 bases and J by 4 bases, with 7 bases between them. The length of the CDR3 is 13 residues. CDR3 sequence: CAISGGITGELFF. CDR3 in DNA: TGTGCCATCAGTGGCGGGATCACCGGGGAGCTGTTTTTT.

On this clonotype: A junction boundary mismatches the germline segment, possibly from a read error. The chain combines TRBV3-1 with TRBJ2-3; 13 bases match TRBD2. CDR3 length: 15 residues. Germline CDR1 is LGHDT and CDR2 is YNNKEL (reference sequence). The CDR3 region is CASRLAGGPSDSQYF. The CDR3 bases are TGTGCCAGCAGACTAGCGGGAGGGCCCTCAGATTCGCAGTATTTT.

There are a few counts of this clonotype. This chain links TRBV12-3 or TRBV12-4 with TRBJ2-2; the D gene is possibly TRBD1 (5 bases). There are 16 residues in the CDR3. V dropped 2 bases and J dropped 7 bases, with 17 bases sitting between them. DNA of the CDR3: TGTGCCAGCAGTTTAACGGCCGACAGAGTCGTCGGGGAGCTGTTTTTT. Residues: CASSLTADRVVGELFF.

This chain uses TRBV4-1 with TRBJ2-4; 10 bases fit TRBD1. V trimming: 5 bases; J trimming: 5 bases; junction bases outside the gene matches: 3. The germline gives CDR1 MGHRA, CDR2 YSYEKL. The CDR3 consists of 14 residues. The CDR3 nucleotides are TGCGCCAGCAGCGGAGGGACAGGGGAAAACATTCAGTACTTC. Translating it yields CASSGGTGENIQYF.

The rearrangement links TRBV6-6 to TRBJ1-6, with D unresolved. Germline V CDR1 and CDR2: MNHNY, SVGAGI (reference sequence). This CDR3 is built from 13 residues. The V end was cut by 6 bases, the J end by 7 bases, with 10 bases between. The CDR3 region has the DNA TGTGCCAGCAGGCTTGGACCGAATTCACCCCTCCACTTT. Translated: CASRLGPNSPLHF.

This clonotype was detected a few times. This chain connects TRBV7-3 to TRBJ2-3; D gene uncertain. Germline V gene data show CDR1 as SGHTA and CDR2 as FQGTGA. The CDR3 loop spans 13 amino acids. Deletions cut 5 bases from V and 1 base from J, with 7 bases between. The CDR3 sequence: CASSPLGTDTQYF. Here the CDR3 DNA reads TGTGCCAGCAGCCCCCTTGGCACAGATACGCAGTATTTT.

V and J are TRBV20-1 and TRBJ2-5, with D possibly being TRBD1 (6 bases). The germline V gene encodes CDR1 DFQATT and CDR2 SNEGSKA (reference sequence). The CDR3 is made up of 14 amino acids. V was cut by 2 bases and J by 3 bases, with 13 bases left in between. DNA for the CDR3: TGCAGTGCTAGATTTCTCAGGGGTGAAGAGACCCAGTACTTC. This gives the protein CSARFLRGEETQYF.

The J gene is TRBJ2-1, the V gene TRBV20-1; no firm D call. Germline V gives CDR1 DFQATT, CDR2 SNEGSKA (reference sequence). CDR3 length equals 13 residues. Trimming removed 4 bases at V and 3 bases at J, with 10 bases between. The DNA of the CDR3 is TGCAGTGCTAACCGGGTCAACTACAATGAGCAGTTCTTC. It yields the protein CSANRVNYNEQFF.

This clonotype was picked up many times. The J gene is TRBJ1-2, the V gene TRBV12-3 or TRBV12-4, with 12 bases fitting TRBD1. V trimming: 6 bases; J trimming: 4 bases; junction bases outside the gene matches: 9. The CDR3 is 16 amino acids. Written as DNA, the CDR3 is TGTGCCAGCAGGGACATCGGGACAGGGGGCCTCTATGGCTACACCTTC. It yields the protein CASRDIGTGGLYGYTF.

This clonotype was picked up a small number of times. The CDR3 region has the DNA TGTGCCAGCGGGCGGGAGAGGTTCGAGACCCAGTACTTC. This translates into CASGRERFETQYF. The chain couples TRBV11-2 to TRBJ2-5; 7 bases map to TRBD2. J gave up 5 bases and V 8 bases, and 8 bases lay outside the gene matches. Germline CDR1 and CDR2: SGHAT and FQNNGV. The CDR3 is made up of 13 amino acids.

The rearrangement links TRBV5-4 to TRBJ2-1; D might be TRBD2 (6 bases). The CDR3 length is 15 residues. The germline V and J ends were trimmed by 2 bases and 4 bases, with 13 bases remaining between them. The V gene's germline CDR1 is SGHNT and CDR2 YYREEE (reference sequence). The CDR3 sequence is CASSFFSGEYNEQFF. CDR3 sequence (DNA): TGTGCCAGCAGCTTCTTTAGCGGAGAATACAATGAGCAGTTCTTC.

This clonotype was detected a few times. The chain has TRBV3-1 and TRBJ2-7, with D hard to call. The CDR3 is 13 amino acids. The germline V gene has CDR1 LGHDT and CDR2 YNNKEL (reference sequence). With 1 base removed from V and 6 bases from J, the gap between germline ends came to 10 bases. The CDR3 spells CASSQVPRSEQYF. CDR3 DNA sequence: TGTGCCAGCAGCCAAGTTCCCCGGAGCGAGCAGTACTTC.

Ten or more counts support this clonotype. The chain couples TRBV3-1 to TRBJ2-1; D gene ambiguous. CDR3 size: 12 residues. Trimming took 5 bases from V and 4 from J, leaving 6 bases between them. CDR1 is LGHDT and CDR2 is YNNKEL in the germline V gene (reference sequence). The CDR3 loop is CASSEGYNEQFF. CDR3 sequence (DNA): TGTGCCAGCAGCGAAGGTTACAATGAGCAGTTCTTC.

At least ten counts were recorded for this clonotype. The V gene is TRBV7-9, the J gene TRBJ2-1; D may be TRBD1 (5 bases). Per the germline V gene, CDR1 is SEHNR and CDR2 is FQNEAQ (reference sequence). Trimming removed 5 bases at V and 7 bases at J, with 9 bases between. CDR3 size: 12 residues. Here the CDR3 reads CASSLRTNEQFF. The CDR3 DNA follows: TGTGCCAGCAGCCTACGGACAAATGAGCAGTTCTTC.

This clonotype was recorded many times. The gene calls are TRBV6-5 and TRBJ2-7; D may match TRBD1 or TRBD2 (5 bases each). Germline V gives CDR1 MNHEY, CDR2 SVGAGI. This CDR3 spans 15 amino acids. V shed 8 bases and J shed 3 bases, with 20 bases lying between them. In DNA, the CDR3 is TGTGCCAGCGGCCTTAACCGGGGCGCAAACTACGAGCAGTACTTC. Its protein is CASGLNRGANYEQYF.

This clonotype was observed a few times. The J gene is TRBJ2-3, the V gene TRBV6-1; 9 bases align to TRBD2. The germline V gene has CDR1 MNHNS and CDR2 SASEGT. V was pared by 7 bases and J by 5 bases, with 10 bases of the junction left unmatched. The CDR3 has 15 residues. CDR3 residues: CASNSPGLAGDTQYF. Written as DNA, the CDR3 is TGTGCCAGCAACTCACCGGGACTAGCAGGAGATACGCAGTATTTT.

This clonotype was recorded at least ten times. V usage is TRBV7-8 and J usage is TRBJ1-6, with D perhaps TRBD1 (5 bases). There are 14 residues in the CDR3. From germline, CDR1 is SGHVS and CDR2 FQNEAQ. Trimming removed 5 bases from V and 9 bases from J, with 14 bases in between. The CDR3 DNA sequence: TGTGCCAGCAGCCCTGGACGGGGGAGTTCACCCCTCCACTTT. Its protein product is CASSPGRGSSPLHF.